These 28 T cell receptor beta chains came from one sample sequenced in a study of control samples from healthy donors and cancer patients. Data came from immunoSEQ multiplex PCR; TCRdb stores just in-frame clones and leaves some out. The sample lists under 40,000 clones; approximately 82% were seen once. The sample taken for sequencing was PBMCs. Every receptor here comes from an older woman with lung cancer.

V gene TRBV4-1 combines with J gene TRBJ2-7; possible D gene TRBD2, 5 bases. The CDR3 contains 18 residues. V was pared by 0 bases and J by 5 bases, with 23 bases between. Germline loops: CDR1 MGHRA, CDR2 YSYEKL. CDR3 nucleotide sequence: TGCGCCAGCAGCCAAGATGGGAGATCCGCCCTATTTATCAACGAGCAGTACTTC. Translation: CASSQDGRSALFINEQYF.

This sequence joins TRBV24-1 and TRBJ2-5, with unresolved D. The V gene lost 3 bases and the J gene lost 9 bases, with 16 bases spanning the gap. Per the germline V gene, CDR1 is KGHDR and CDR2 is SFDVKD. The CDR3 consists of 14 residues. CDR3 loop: CATSDPPAREPQYF. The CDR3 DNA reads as TGTGCCACCAGTGATCCCCCGGCCCGCGAGCCCCAGTACTTC.

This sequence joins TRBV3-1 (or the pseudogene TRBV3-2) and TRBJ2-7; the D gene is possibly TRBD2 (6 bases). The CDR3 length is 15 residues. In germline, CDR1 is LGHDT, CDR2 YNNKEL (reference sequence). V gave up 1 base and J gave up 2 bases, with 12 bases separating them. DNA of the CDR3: TGTGCCAGCAGCCAAGGTCCTAGCGCGACCTACGAGCAGTACTTC. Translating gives CASSQGPSATYEQYF.

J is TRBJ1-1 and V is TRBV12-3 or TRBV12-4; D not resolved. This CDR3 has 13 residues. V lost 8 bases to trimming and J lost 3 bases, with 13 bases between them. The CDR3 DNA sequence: TGTGCCAGCGGTCAGGCGGGCGACACTGAAGCTTTCTTT. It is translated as CASGQAGDTEAFF.

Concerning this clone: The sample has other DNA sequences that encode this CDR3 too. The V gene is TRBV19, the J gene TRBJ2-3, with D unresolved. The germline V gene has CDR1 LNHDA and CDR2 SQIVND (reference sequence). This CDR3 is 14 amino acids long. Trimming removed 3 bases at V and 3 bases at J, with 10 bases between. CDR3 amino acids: CASSMGPFTDTQYF. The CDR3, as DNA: TGTGCCAGTAGTATGGGCCCTTTTACAGATACGCAGTATTTT.

In DNA, the CDR3 is TGTGCCAGCAGCCAAGTCACTAGCGGGATTGACAGCTCCTACAATGAGCAGTTCTTC. Translated, it gives CASSQVTSGIDSSYNEQFF. The chain recombines TRBV3-1 (or the pseudogene TRBV3-2) with TRBJ2-1; 10 bases match TRBD2. CDR3 length: 19 residues. Germline V CDR1 and CDR2: LGHDT, YNNKEL (reference sequence). J lost 0 bases, V lost 1 base, and 9 bases had no gene match.

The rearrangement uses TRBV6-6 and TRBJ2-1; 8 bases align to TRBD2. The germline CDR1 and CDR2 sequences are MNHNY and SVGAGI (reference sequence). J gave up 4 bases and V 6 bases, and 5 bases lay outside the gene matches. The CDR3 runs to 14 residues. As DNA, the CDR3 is TGTGCCAGCAGCTATAGCGGGGAGTACAATGAGCAGTTCTTC. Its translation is CASSYSGEYNEQFF.

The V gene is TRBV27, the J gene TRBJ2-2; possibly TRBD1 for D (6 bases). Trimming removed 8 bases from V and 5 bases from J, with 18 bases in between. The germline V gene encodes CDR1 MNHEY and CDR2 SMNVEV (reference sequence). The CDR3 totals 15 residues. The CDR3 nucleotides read TGTGCCAGCCTCGGGCAGGGAAGGGGGACCGGGGAGCTGTTTTTT. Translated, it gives CASLGQGRGTGELFF.

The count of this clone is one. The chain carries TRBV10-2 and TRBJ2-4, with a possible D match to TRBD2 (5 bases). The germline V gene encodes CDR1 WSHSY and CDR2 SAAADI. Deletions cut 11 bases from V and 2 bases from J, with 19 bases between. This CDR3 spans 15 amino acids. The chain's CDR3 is CAVKVEGIPKNIQYF. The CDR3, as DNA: TGCGCCGTCAAAGTTGAGGGAATCCCCAAAAACATTCAGTACTTC.

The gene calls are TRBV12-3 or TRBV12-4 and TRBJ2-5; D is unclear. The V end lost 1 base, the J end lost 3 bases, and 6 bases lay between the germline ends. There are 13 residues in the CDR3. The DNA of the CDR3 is TGTGCCAGCAGTTTAGGAGGAGAAGAGACCCAGTACTTC. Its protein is CASSLGGEETQYF.

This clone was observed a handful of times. DNA of the CDR3: TGTGCCATAACCCGAGGAAACACCATATATTTT. It encodes CAITRGNTIYF. V gene TRBV10-3 combines with J gene TRBJ1-3; D uncertain. The V end was cut by 9 bases, the J end by 4 bases, with 7 bases between. This CDR3 has 11 amino acids. Germline loops: CDR1 ENHRY, CDR2 SYGVKD.

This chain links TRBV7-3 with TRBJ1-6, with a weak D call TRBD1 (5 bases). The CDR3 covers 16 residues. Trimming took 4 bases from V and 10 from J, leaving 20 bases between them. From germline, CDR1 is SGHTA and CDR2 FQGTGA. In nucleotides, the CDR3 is TGTGCCAGCAGCTCTACTGCTGGGGGAAGTCGGTCACCCCTCCACTTT. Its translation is CASSSTAGGSRSPLHF.

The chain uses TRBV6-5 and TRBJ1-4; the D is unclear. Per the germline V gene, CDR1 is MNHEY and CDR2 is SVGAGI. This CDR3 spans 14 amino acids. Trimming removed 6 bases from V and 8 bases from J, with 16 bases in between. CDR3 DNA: TGTGCCAGCAGGCCCGATGGATCGGGGGAAAAACTGTTTTTT. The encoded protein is CASRPDGSGEKLFF.

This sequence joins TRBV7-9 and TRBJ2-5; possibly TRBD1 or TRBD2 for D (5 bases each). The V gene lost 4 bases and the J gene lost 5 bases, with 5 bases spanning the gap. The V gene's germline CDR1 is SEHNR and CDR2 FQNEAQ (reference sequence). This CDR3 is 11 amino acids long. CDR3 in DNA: TGTGCCAGCAGCTGGGGGGAGACCCAGTACTTC. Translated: CASSWGETQYF.

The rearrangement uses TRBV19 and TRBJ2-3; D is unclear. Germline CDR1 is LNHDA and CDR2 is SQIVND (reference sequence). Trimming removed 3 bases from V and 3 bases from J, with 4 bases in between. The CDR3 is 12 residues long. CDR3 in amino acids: CASSMATDTQYF. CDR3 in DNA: TGTGCCAGTAGTATGGCTACAGATACGCAGTATTTT.

The CDR3 DNA follows: TGCGCCAGCAGCCAAGATCTAGGGAATCAGCCCCAGCATTTT. Its protein product is CASSQDLGNQPQHF. The chain recombines TRBV4-3 with TRBJ1-5; D is ambiguous. The CDR3 extends over 14 amino acids. In germline, CDR1 is LGHNA, CDR2 YSLEER. V lost 0 bases and J lost 4, with 7 bases in between.

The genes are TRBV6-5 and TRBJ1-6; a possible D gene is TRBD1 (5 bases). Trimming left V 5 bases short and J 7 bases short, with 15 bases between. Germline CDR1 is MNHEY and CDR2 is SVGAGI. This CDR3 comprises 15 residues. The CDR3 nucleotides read TGTGCCAGCAGTCTCATCCAGGGCCAGAATTCACCCCTCCACTTT. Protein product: CASSLIQGQNSPLHF.

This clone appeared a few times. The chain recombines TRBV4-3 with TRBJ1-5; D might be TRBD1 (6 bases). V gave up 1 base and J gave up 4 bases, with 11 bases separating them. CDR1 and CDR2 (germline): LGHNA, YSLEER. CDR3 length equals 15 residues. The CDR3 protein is CASSQVVTGNQPQHF. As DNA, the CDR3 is TGCGCCAGCAGCCAAGTGGTTACAGGGAATCAGCCCCAGCATTTT.

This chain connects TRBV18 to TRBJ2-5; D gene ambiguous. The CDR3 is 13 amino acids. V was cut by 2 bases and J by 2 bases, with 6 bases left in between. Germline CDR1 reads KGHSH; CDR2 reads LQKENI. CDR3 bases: TGTGCCAGCTCACCAGGGCTACAAGAGACCCAGTACTTC. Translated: CASSPGLQETQYF.

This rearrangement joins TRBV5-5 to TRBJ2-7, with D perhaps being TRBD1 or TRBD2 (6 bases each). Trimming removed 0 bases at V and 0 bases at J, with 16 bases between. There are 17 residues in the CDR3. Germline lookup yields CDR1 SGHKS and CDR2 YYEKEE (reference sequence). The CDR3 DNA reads TGTGCCAGCAGCTTGGGGAGGGGGTCAGATTTCTCCTACGAGCAGTACTTC. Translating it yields CASSLGRGSDFSYEQYF. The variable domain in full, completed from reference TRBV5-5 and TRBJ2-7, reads DAGVTQSPTHLIKTRGQQVTLRCSPISGHKSVSWYQQVLGQGPQFIFQYYEKEERGRGNFPDRFSARQFPNYSSELNVNALLLGDSALYLCASSLGRGSDFSYEQYFGPGTRLTVT.

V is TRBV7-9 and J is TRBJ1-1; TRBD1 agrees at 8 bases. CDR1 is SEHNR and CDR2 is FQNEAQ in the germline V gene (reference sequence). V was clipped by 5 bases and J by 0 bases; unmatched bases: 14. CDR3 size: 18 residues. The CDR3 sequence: CASSNTGTGTRMNTEAFF. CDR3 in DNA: TGTGCCAGCAGCAATACCGGGACAGGAACCCGGATGAACACTGAAGCTTTCTTT. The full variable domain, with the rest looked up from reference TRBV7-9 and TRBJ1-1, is DTGVSQNPRHKITKRGQNVTFRCDPISEHNRLYWYRQTLGQGPEFLTYFQNEAQLEKSRLLSDRFSAERPKGSFSTLEIQRTEQGDSAMYLCASSNTGTGTRMNTEAFFGQGTRLTVV.

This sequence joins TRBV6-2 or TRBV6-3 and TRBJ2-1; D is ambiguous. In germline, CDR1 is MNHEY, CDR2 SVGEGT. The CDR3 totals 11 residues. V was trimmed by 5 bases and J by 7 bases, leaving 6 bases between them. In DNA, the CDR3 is TGTGCCAGCAGTGTGGGGAATGAGCAGTTCTTC. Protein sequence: CASSVGNEQFF.

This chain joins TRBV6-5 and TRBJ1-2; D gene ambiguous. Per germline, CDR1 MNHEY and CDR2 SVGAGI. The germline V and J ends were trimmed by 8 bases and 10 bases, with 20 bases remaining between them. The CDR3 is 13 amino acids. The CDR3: CASSEGSLVVYTF. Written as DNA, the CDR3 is TGTGCCAGCTCCGAGGGCTCCCTCGTGGTCTACACCTTC.

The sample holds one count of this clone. The CDR3 DNA sequence: TGTGCCAGCAGCTCGGGGGGTTCAACCTACAATGAGCAGTTCTTC. The encoded protein is CASSSGGSTYNEQFF. This chain joins TRBV28 and TRBJ2-1, with 7 positions matching TRBD2. The ends lost 6 bases at V and 2 bases at J; junction bases unmatched: 7. CDR3 size: 15 residues. CDR1 and CDR2 from the germline V gene are MDHEN and SYDVKM.

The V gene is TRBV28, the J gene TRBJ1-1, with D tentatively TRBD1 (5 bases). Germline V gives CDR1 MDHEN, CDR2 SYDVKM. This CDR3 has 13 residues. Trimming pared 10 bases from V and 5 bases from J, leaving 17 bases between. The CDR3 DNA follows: TGTGCCACCACTTCCGGGGGGGAAACTGAAGCTTTCTTT. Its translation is CATTSGGETEAFF.

The CDR3 here is CASSDGGKDGELFF. The CDR3 DNA is TGTGCCAGCAGTGACGGGGGGAAGGACGGGGAGCTGTTTTTT. This chain joins TRBV25-1 and TRBJ2-2; 7 bases are a match to TRBD2. The germline gives CDR1 MGHDK, CDR2 SYGVNS. With V trimmed by 3 bases and J by 7 bases, 5 bases remained unmatched. This CDR3 spans 14 amino acids.

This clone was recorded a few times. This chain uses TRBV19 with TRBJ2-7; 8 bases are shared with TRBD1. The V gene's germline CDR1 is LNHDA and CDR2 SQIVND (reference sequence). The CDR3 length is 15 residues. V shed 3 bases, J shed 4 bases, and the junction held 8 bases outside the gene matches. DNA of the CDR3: TGTGCCAGTAGTATCGAGGACAGGGTAGGGTACGAGCAGTACTTC. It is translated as CASSIEDRVGYEQYF.

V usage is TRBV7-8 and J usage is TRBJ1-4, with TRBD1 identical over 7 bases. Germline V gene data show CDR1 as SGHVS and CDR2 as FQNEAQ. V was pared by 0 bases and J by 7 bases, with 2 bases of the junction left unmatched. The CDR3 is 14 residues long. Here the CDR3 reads CASSLAGQPEKLFF. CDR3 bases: TGTGCCAGCAGCTTAGCGGGACAGCCTGAAAAACTGTTTTTT.